This T cell receptor beta chain was sequenced in a study of CD8 T cells in ankylosing spondylitis (dated by TCRdb to the late 2010s). About the investigation overall: The study set out to find disease-linked TCR variants by profiling T cell receptor beta repertoires in ankylosing spondylitis patients and healthy donors. The full study cohort comprised around 23 ankylosing spondylitis patients and over a hundred healthy donors. Peripheral blood was sampled, and synovial fluid was also collected from ankylosing spondylitis patients.

The sample holds a few counts of this clonotype. This receptor's antigen is unknown. The record has no base qualities; no much larger clone is one base away. Measured from the cysteine to the phenylalanine, the CDR3 is 16 residues long. CDR3 DNA is the only sequence kept; it has 48 bases, read in frame from the first base. V loses 5 bases at its end and J loses 3 bases; junction bases beyond the gene matches: 8. Based on the germline V gene, the CDR1 and CDR2 sequences are SGHRS and YFSETQ. Summary of the overall study and its limitations: The disease-linked clones had a CD8+ phenotype and were found at relatively low frequencies in peripheral blood. Blood from ankylosing spondylitis patients appeared to be characterized by a TCR beta motif made up of several highly homologous amino acid variants. The disease-linked clones were reported to be significantly enriched in matched synovial fluid samples from ankylosing spondylitis patients. Some motif variants had previously been reported in the synovial fluid and blood of reactive arthritis patients, which suggests shared mechanisms of disease initiation.

Sequenced using an Illumina HiSeq 2500. Quantitative 5'-RACE with molecular barcodes was the method used to prepare the TCR beta libraries. Processing in the source paper ran as follows. A new computational method based on a probabilistic model of VDJ rearrangement was used to identify disease-linked TCR variants. Through fastp at Q25 and MiXCR, TCRdb rebuilt clones from the public reads, retaining in-frame beta chains. Records with the same CDR3 protein are collapsed into one entry carrying the most frequent genes and DNA. The V and J calls shown here were made by TCRdb, not taken from the authors' results. The sample profile shows some 250,000 distinct CDR3 sequences; over 8.5% of them were found once. The ten largest clones add up to over 6.5% of the sample.

The chain is assembled from TRBV5-1 and TRBJ1-4; 9 central bases correspond to TRBD1. This clonotype was sampled from a male donor with ankylosing spondylitis or in good health (not recorded which). Sample: blood, either unsorted or a sorted T cell fraction (not recorded which). Here is the DNA: TGCGCCAGCAGGCCGACAGGGGGTACGGCTAATGAAAAACTGTTTTTT. This gives the protein CASRPTGGTANEKLFF.